The T cell receptor beta chain described here comes from a study of blood T cell repertoires in COVID-19. Study details: Material from acute and convalescent COVID-19 was sourced from the United States, Italy and Spain.

Germline V gives CDR1 SEHNR, CDR2 FQNEAQ (reference sequence). This CDR3 has 11 amino acids. Deletions cut 5 bases from V and 6 bases from J, with 7 bases between. Authors' processing steps: The authors estimated nucleated cell counts from reference gene primer amplification. Generated by immunoSEQ multiplex PCR, the TCRdb table keeps only in-frame clones and is missing some. V and J calls and clone size follow that table, whereas D and trimming were derived from the DNA. The sample carries over 85,000 clones, 85% recorded once. The chain couples TRBV7-9 to TRBJ1-1; no firm D call. The sequence was obtained from an elderly man with acute or convalescent COVID-19. Sequencing used peripheral blood. DNA of the CDR3: TGTGCCAGCAGCCAGGCCTCTGAAGCTTTCTTT. Protein product: CASSQASEAFF.